The clone carrying this T cell receptor (beta chain) has a count of ten or more. This entry is derived from a study of Graves' ophthalmopathy and Graves' hyperthyroidism. V trimming: 1 base; J trimming: 4 bases; junction bases outside the gene matches: 8. This CDR3 contains 17 residues. Germline V gives CDR1 MGHRA, CDR2 YSYEKL. Amplified material comprised TCR beta CDR3 regions derived from RNA transcripts. First-round RT-PCR used HTBI primers; second-round multiplex PCR followed. TCRdb fed the multiplex PCR reads into MiXCR, producing one record per CDR3 protein. The sample has roughly 500,000 distinct CDR3 sequences, 13% to 15% seen once; the top ten hold over 8%.

Material for sequencing was blood. This sequence joins TRBV4-1 and TRBJ1-1; 11 positions match TRBD1. The clonotype originates from a woman aged 30 to 39 with Graves' ophthalmopathy. CDR3 DNA sequence: TGCGCCAGCAGCCAAGGGGTAGGGACAGGGGGGGTCACTGAAGCTTTCTTT. Its protein product is CASSQGVGTGGVTEAFF.